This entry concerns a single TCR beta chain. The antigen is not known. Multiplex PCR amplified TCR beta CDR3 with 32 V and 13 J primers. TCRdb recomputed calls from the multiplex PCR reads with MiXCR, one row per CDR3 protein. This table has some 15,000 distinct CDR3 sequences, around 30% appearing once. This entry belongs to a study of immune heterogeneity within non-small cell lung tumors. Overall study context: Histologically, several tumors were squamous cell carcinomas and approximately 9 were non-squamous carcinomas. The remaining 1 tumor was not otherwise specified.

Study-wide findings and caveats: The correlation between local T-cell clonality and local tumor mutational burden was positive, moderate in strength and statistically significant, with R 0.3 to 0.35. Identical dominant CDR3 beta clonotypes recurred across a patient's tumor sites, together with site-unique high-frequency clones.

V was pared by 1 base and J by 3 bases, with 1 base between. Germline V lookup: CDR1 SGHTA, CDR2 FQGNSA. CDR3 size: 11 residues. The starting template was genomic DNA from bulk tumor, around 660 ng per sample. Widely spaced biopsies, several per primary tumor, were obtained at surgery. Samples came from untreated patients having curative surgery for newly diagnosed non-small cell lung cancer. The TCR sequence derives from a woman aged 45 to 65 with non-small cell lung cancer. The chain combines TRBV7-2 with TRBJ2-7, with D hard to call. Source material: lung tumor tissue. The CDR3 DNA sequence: TGTGCCAGCAGCTTAGACTACGAGCAGTACTTC. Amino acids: CASSLDYEQYF.